This passage covers 4 T cell receptor beta chains from one sample sequenced in a study of blood T cell repertoires in COVID-19. Produced via immunoSEQ multiplex PCR; TCRdb's table is partial and in-frame only. The sample lists approximately 190,000 clones; around 84% were seen once. Sequencing was carried out using peripheral blood. The receptors shown here come from a man aged 25 to 40 with active or convalescent COVID-19.

V usage is TRBV7-9 and J usage is TRBJ1-1, with TRBD1 identical over 9 bases. Germline CDR1 is SEHNR and CDR2 is FQNEAQ (reference sequence). V lost 5 bases to trimming and J lost 1 base; unmatched junction nucleotides: 5. The length of the CDR3 is 15 residues. The CDR3 DNA follows: TGTGCCAGCAGCCAATCGACAGGGGGGAACACTGAAGCTTTCTTT. Protein: CASSQSTGGNTEAFF.

The chain employs TRBV30 and TRBJ2-3; TRBD2 is a possible D gene (5 bases). Trimming stripped 1 base from V and 0 bases from J, with 11 bases between. CDR3 length: 15 residues. Germline V gene lookup returns CDR1 GTSNPN and CDR2 SVGIG (reference sequence). CDR3 in amino acids: CAWSGGQSSTDTQYF. The CDR3 nucleotides read TGTGCCTGGAGTGGCGGGCAGTCCAGCACAGATACGCAGTATTTT. Complete variable domain (other parts from reference TRBV30 and TRBJ2-3): SQTIHQWPATLVQPVGSPLSLECTVEGTSNPNLYWYRQAAGRGLQLLFYSVGIGQISSEVPQNLSASRPQDRQFILSSKKLLLSDSGFYLCAWSGGQSSTDTQYFGPGTRLTVL.

J is TRBJ1-6 and V is TRBV27; D remains ambiguous. The germline V and J ends were trimmed by 2 bases and 8 bases, with 16 bases remaining between them. Per germline, CDR1 MNHEY and CDR2 SMNVEV (reference sequence). This CDR3 is built from 16 residues. CDR3: CASSLNPGLTHSPLHF. CDR3 sequence (DNA): TGTGCCAGCAGTTTAAACCCCGGGTTGACTCATTCACCCCTCCACTTT.

The gene calls are TRBV10-1 and TRBJ1-4; TRBD1 aligns across 7 bases. The CDR3 is 14 residues long. Germline values: CDR1 WNHNN, CDR2 SYGVQD (reference sequence). V lost 4 bases to trimming and J lost 10 bases; unmatched junction nucleotides: 9. As DNA, the CDR3 is TGCGCCAGCAGTGCGGGGACAACAGGGGCAAAACTGTTTTTT. As protein: CASSAGTTGAKLFF.